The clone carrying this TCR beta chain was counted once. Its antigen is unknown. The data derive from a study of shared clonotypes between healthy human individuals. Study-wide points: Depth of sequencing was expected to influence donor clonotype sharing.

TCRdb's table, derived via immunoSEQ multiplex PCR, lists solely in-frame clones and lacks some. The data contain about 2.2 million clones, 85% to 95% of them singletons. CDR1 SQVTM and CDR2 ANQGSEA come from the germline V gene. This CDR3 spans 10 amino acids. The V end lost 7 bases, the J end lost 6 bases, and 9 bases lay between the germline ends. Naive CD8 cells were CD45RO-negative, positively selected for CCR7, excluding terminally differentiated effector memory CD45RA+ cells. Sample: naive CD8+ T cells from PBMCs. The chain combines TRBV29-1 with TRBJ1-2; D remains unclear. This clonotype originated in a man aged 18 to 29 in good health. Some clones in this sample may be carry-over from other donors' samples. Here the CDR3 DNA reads TGCAGCGGTCTTGTGGATGGCTACACCTTC. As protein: CSGLVDGYTF.